These T cell receptor beta chains were read from a single sample in a study of blood T cell repertoires in COVID-19. TCRdb keeps only in-frame clones here, not all; method: immunoSEQ multiplex PCR. Here the sample spans 250,000 or so clones, around nine tenths being singletons. Sample: peripheral blood. The receptor set was obtained from a woman aged 55-75 years with COVID-19, enrolled during active disease. CDR3s include the opening cysteine and the closing phenylalanine or tryptophan. D genes are given only for firm matches. Some rows have no size entry. The others give once, few or many, or a class for an expanded clone.

clone size	V gene	J gene	D gene	CDR3 DNA	CDR3 protein
NA	TRBV6-1	TRBJ2-7	TRBD2	TGTGCCAGCAGTGAGCCGAAGGGGAGGGCCACCTACGAGCAGTACTTC	CASSEPKGRATYEQYF
NA	TRBV9	TRBJ2-1	NA	TGTGCCAGCAGCGCTCACCTGAGGCCCCCCTACAATGAGCAGTTCTTC	CASSAHLRPPYNEQFF
NA	TRBV6-5	TRBJ1-3	TRBD1	TGTGCCAGCACCAACAGGGGGCGAGGAAACACCATATATTTT	CASTNRGRGNTIYF
NA	TRBV7-9	TRBJ2-5	TRBD1	TGTGCCAGCAGCCGACAGGGGGGAGAGACCCAGTACTTC	CASSRQGGETQYF
NA	TRBV27	TRBJ2-3	TRBD1	TGTGCCAGCAGTCTTAACAGGGGGCGCAATACAGATACGCAGTATTTT	CASSLNRGRNTDTQYF
NA	TRBV19	TRBJ2-3	TRBD2	TGTGCCAGTAGGGCTAGCGGGAGTGATACGCAGTATTTT	CASRASGSDTQYF
NA	TRBV7-9	TRBJ2-7	TRBD1	TGTGCCAGCAGCCTAGGACAGGCAATTTCCTACGAGCAGTACTTC	CASSLGQAISYEQYF
NA	TRBV4-2	TRBJ1-6	TRBD1	TGTGCCAGCAGCCAAAACAGGGGTATTAATTCACCCCTCCACTTT	CASSQNRGINSPLHF
NA	TRBV5-5	TRBJ1-2	TRBD1	TGTGCCAGCAGCTTGGCCCCTCGTCAGGGGGCGGGCTATGGCTACACCTTC	CASSLAPRQGAGYGYTF
NA	TRBV19	TRBJ1-2	NA	TGTGCCAGTAGTATAGCCCGCTATGGCTACACCTTC	CASSIARYGYTF
NA	TRBV27	TRBJ2-1	TRBD2	TGTGCCAGCAGCCTAATTACCGGGAGGCGATACAATGAGCAGTTCTTC	CASSLITGRRYNEQFF
NA	TRBV28	TRBJ1-2	NA	TGTGCCAGCAGGACGGACGGGGGGTATAGTGGCTACACCTTC	CASRTDGGYSGYTF
NA	TRBV9	TRBJ2-2	NA	TGTGCCAGCAGCGTACTACAGAGACGCACCGGGGAGCTGTTTTTT	CASSVLQRRTGELFF
NA	TRBV6-1	TRBJ1-5	NA	TGTGCCAGCAGTGAAGCCGGGGGGGCTTTTAGCAATCAGCCCCAGCATTTT	CASSEAGGAFSNQPQHF
NA	TRBV19	TRBJ2-7	NA	TGTGCCAGTAGTAGACAGAACAGAGCCTCCGAGCAGTACTTC	CASSRQNRASEQYF
NA	TRBV30	TRBJ1-5	TRBD1	TGTGCCTGGAACGCAGGGGGCCGGGGCAATCAGCCCCAGCATTTT	CAWNAGGRGNQPQHF
NA	TRBV2	TRBJ1-4	NA	TGTGCCAGCAGGCCCAGGGTAGGAGCAACTAATGAAAAACTGTTTTTT	CASRPRVGATNEKLFF
NA	TRBV19	TRBJ1-6	TRBD1	TGTGCCAGTAGCCTGGGACAGGGGGAAGGCTCACCCCTCCACTTT	CASSLGQGEGSPLHF
NA	TRBV2	TRBJ2-4	NA	TGTGCCAGCAGTGAACCCAGGGATATAGCCAAAAACATTCAGTACTTC	CASSEPRDIAKNIQYF
few	TRBV2	TRBJ1-3	NA	TGTGCCAGCAGTGATCCGCGCCCAGGCCCTGGAAACACCATATATTTT	CASSDPRPGPGNTIYF
NA	TRBV28	TRBJ2-7	NA	TGTGCCAGCAAGGACAGAGCCCCCTACGAGCAGTACTTC	CASKDRAPYEQYF
NA	TRBV29-1	TRBJ2-2	TRBD1	TGCAGCGTGGGGGGACAGGGGAAGGCCGGGGAGCTGTTTTTT	CSVGGQGKAGELFF
NA	TRBV28	TRBJ1-3	NA	TGTGCCAGCAGTTTACCCAATACGGACACCATATATTTT	CASSLPNTDTIYF
NA	TRBV6-5	TRBJ2-7	NA	TGTGCCAGCAGTTACTCGAGTAACTACGAGCAGTACTTC	CASSYSSNYEQYF
NA	TRBV2	TRBJ2-1	TRBD2	TGTGCCAGCAGTGAATTGGCAGGGACTAGCGGGCTCAATGAGCAGTTCTTC	CASSELAGTSGLNEQFF
NA	TRBV12-3/TRBV12-4	TRBJ2-2	NA	TGTGCCAGCAGTTCCAGCGGCACCGGGGAGCTGTTTTTT	CASSSSGTGELFF
NA	TRBV30	TRBJ1-6	NA	TGTGCCCTCAAGAGACAGAACTCACCCCTCCACTTT	CALKRQNSPLHF
NA	TRBV19	TRBJ1-5	NA	TGTGCCAGTAGTATGACAGACTTCTATAGCAATCAGCCCCAGCATTTT	CASSMTDFYSNQPQHF
NA	TRBV28	TRBJ1-2	NA	TGTGCCAGCAGTTTGTGGAGGTATAGCTACACCTTC	CASSLWRYSYTF
NA	TRBV19	TRBJ1-5	TRBD1	TGTGCCAGTAGTGAAGGGGGCGGCTCGTTTAGCAATCAGCCCCAGCATTTT	CASSEGGGSFSNQPQHF
NA	TRBV6-1	TRBJ2-7	TRBD1	TGTGCCAGCAGTGAATTCGGGACAGAGATCTACGAGCAGTACTTC	CASSEFGTEIYEQYF
NA	TRBV5-1	TRBJ1-1	TRBD1	TGCGCCAGCAGCCCGAGGACAGGGAACACTGAAGCTTTCTTT	CASSPRTGNTEAFF
NA	TRBV28	TRBJ2-3	TRBD2	TGTGCCAGCAGACGAACTAGCGGGAGGGGAGATACGCAGTATTTT	CASRRTSGRGDTQYF
NA	TRBV27	TRBJ2-1	TRBD2	TGTGCCAGCAGTATCTCGACTAGCGGGAGTGGCAATGAGCAGTTCTTC	CASSISTSGSGNEQFF
NA	TRBV14	TRBJ2-7	TRBD1	TGTGCCAGCAGCCAAGTGCAGGGGGCGTTCGGCGAGCAGTACTTC	CASSQVQGAFGEQYF
NA	TRBV5-1	TRBJ1-1	TRBD1	TGCGCCAGCAGTATGAGGACAGGGTCTCGAGCTTTCTTT	CASSMRTGSRAFF
NA	TRBV21-1	TRBJ2-7	NA	TGTGCCAGCAGCCTACTAGCGGGAGGGCCTCTATACGAGCAGTACTTC	CASSLLAGGPLYEQYF
NA	TRBV30	TRBJ2-3	TRBD2	TGTGCCTGGAGTCTAGCGGGGGATAGCACAGATACGCAGTATTTT	CAWSLAGDSTDTQYF
NA	TRBV5-1	TRBJ2-2	TRBD2	TGCGCCAGCAGCGAAACTAGCGGGAGTACAAACACCGGGGAGCTGTTTTTT	CASSETSGSTNTGELFF
NA	TRBV30	TRBJ2-4	TRBD1	TGTGCCTGGAGCGGACAGGGAAACATTCAGTACTTC	CAWSGQGNIQYF